A single sample is the source of the 25 T cell receptor beta chains below, sequenced in a study of CD8 T cells in Susac syndrome. Random hexamers served to reverse transcribe about 0.5 to 1 ug RNA. TCRdb re-called the immunoSEQ multiplex PCR reads through MiXCR, storing one row per CDR3 protein. The sample includes a few hundred thousand distinct CDR3 sequences, around 93% of them seen just once. The sequencing sample was made of CD4+ T cells from PBMCs. These receptors all come from a human donor with multiple sclerosis.

V is TRBV5-6 and J is TRBJ2-5; tentatively, D is TRBD1 or TRBD2 (5 bases each). V was pared by 1 base and J by 2 bases, with 12 bases between. Germline values: CDR1 SGHDT, CDR2 YYEEEE. The CDR3 length is 15 residues. The CDR3 region has the DNA TGTGCCAGCAGCTTGCCGGGACGGAGACAAGAGACCCAGTACTTC. As protein: CASSLPGRRQETQYF.

The J gene is TRBJ2-3, the V gene TRBV14; the D is unclear. CDR1 SGHDN and CDR2 FVKESK come from the germline V gene. The V end lost 4 bases, the J end lost 6 bases, and 11 bases lay between the germline ends. The CDR3 has 13 residues. The CDR3 region has the DNA TGTGCCAGCAGCCGATCGCTGGGGGATACGCAGTATTTT. Its translation: CASSRSLGDTQYF.

The chain couples TRBV3-1 to TRBJ1-2; 8 nucleotides line up with TRBD1. This CDR3 is 14 amino acids long. Germline V lookup: CDR1 LGHDT, CDR2 YNNKEL (reference sequence). The V and J ends lost 4 bases and 8 bases, in that order; junction bases with no gene match: 9. CDR3 residues: CASSPTGEVWGYTF. DNA of the CDR3: TGTGCCAGCAGCCCGACAGGGGAGGTTTGGGGCTACACCTTC.

The rearrangement joins TRBV5-6 to TRBJ1-6, with no clear D. The germline V and J ends were trimmed by 3 bases and 0 bases, with 13 bases remaining between them. The V gene's germline CDR1 is SGHDT and CDR2 YYEEEE. This CDR3 comprises 17 residues. DNA for the CDR3: TGTGCCAGCAGCTCCGGATCTGAAAGCTCCTATAATTCACCCCTCCACTTT. Amino acids: CASSSGSESSYNSPLHF.

The chain couples TRBV9 to TRBJ1-2; D may be TRBD1 (5 bases). Germline CDR1 SGDLS, CDR2 YYNGEE. The V end was cut by 0 bases, the J end by 4 bases, with 16 bases between. This CDR3 region has 16 residues. CDR3 amino acids: CASSVDYGGMSYGYTF. The CDR3 DNA reads TGTGCCAGCAGCGTAGATTACGGGGGTATGAGCTATGGCTACACCTTC.

The rearrangement links TRBV10-2 to TRBJ2-3; no clear D. The CDR3 is 13 residues long. Germline lookup yields CDR1 WSHSY and CDR2 SAAADI. The V end was cut by 7 bases, the J end by 4 bases, with 12 bases between. Here the CDR3 reads CASNVVASDTQYF. For the CDR3, the DNA is TGCGCCAGCAATGTAGTAGCTTCAGATACGCAGTATTTT.

V usage is TRBV12-3 or TRBV12-4 and J usage is TRBJ1-1; D is unresolved. The CDR3 consists of 12 residues. Trimming stripped 2 bases from V and 5 bases from J, with 6 bases between. CDR3 residues: CASSLLRTEAFF. The CDR3, as DNA: TGTGCCAGCAGTTTATTGAGGACTGAAGCTTTCTTT.

The chain links TRBV28 to TRBJ2-1; TRBD2 matches 11 bases. J gave up 9 bases and V 11 bases, and 12 bases lay outside the gene matches. Germline V CDR1 and CDR2: MDHEN, SYDVKM. This CDR3 comprises 14 residues. The CDR3 reads CAGSGTSGFGEQFF. For the CDR3, the DNA is TGTGCCGGGTCCGGGACTAGCGGTTTTGGTGAGCAGTTCTTC.

The chain joins TRBV27 to TRBJ2-5, with 11 positions matching TRBD1. The CDR3 extends over 14 amino acids. CDR1 and CDR2 from the germline V gene are MNHEY and SMNVEV (reference sequence). V shed 5 bases, J shed 5 bases, and the junction held 4 bases outside the gene matches. CDR3 amino acids: CASSHGQGAETQYF. Here the CDR3 DNA reads TGTGCCAGCAGTCACGGACAGGGGGCTGAGACCCAGTACTTC.

The rearrangement joins TRBV30 to TRBJ1-6, with a weak D call TRBD1 (6 bases). The germline V and J ends were trimmed by 4 bases and 6 bases, with 22 bases remaining between them. Germline-derived CDR1 and CDR2 are GTSNPN and SVGIG (reference sequence). The CDR3 consists of 17 residues. The CDR3 region is CAWKTGTGALSNSPLHF. CDR3 bases: TGTGCCTGGAAAACGGGTACGGGGGCCCTCTCTAATTCACCCCTCCACTTT.

The rearrangement uses TRBV9 and TRBJ2-3, with D possibly matching TRBD2 (6 bases). Deletions cut 4 bases from V and 4 bases from J, with 13 bases between. There are 14 residues in the CDR3. The germline gives CDR1 SGDLS, CDR2 YYNGEE. The CDR3 DNA follows: TGTGCCAGCAGCCCTCGTTGGGGGGCAGATACGCAGTATTTT. Encoded protein: CASSPRWGADTQYF.

J is TRBJ1-5 and V is TRBV30, with D unresolved. Germline lookup yields CDR1 GTSNPN and CDR2 SVGIG (reference sequence). V dropped 1 base and J dropped 7 bases, with 14 bases sitting between them. The CDR3 is 14 amino acids. The CDR3 DNA reads as TGTGCCTGGAGTGCGGGTCCACCGGGACAGCCCCAGCATTTT. Its protein product is CAWSAGPPGQPQHF.

The sample holds one count of this clonotype. The V gene is TRBV20-1, the J gene TRBJ2-3; D is uncertain. V shed 6 bases and J shed 4 bases, with 8 bases lying between them. Germline V CDR1 and CDR2: DFQATT, SNEGSKA (reference sequence). The CDR3 totals 11 residues. CDR3 residues: CSAPRADTQYF. The DNA of the CDR3 is TGCAGTGCCCCCCGGGCAGATACGCAGTATTTT.

As regards this clonotype: At one boundary the junction diverges from the germline segment, which might be a read error. This CDR3 is CASSVAGNQETQYF. CDR3 sequence (DNA): TGTGCCAGCAGTGTAGCGGGGAACCAAGAGACCCAGTACTTC. This chain joins TRBV12-3 or TRBV12-4 and TRBJ2-5; 8 bases are a match to TRBD2. The CDR3 is 14 residues long.

The chain joins TRBV20-1 to TRBJ2-1; maybe TRBD1 (6 bases). In germline, CDR1 is DFQATT, CDR2 SNEGSKA (reference sequence). V dropped 3 bases and J dropped 9 bases, with 18 bases sitting between them. This CDR3 spans 14 amino acids. CDR3 amino acids: CSASRSGASGEQFF. DNA for the CDR3: TGCAGTGCTAGCCGATCAGGGGCGAGTGGTGAGCAGTTCTTC.

The chain joins TRBV4-1 to TRBJ2-3; TRBD2 agrees at 7 bases. J lost 3 bases, V lost 4 bases, and 10 bases had no gene match. This CDR3 has 16 amino acids. In germline, CDR1 is MGHRA, CDR2 YSYEKL. CDR3 amino acids: CASSRHLVGGTDTQYF. The CDR3 coding sequence is TGCGCCAGCAGCCGCCATCTTGTGGGGGGGACAGATACGCAGTATTTT.

The chain joins TRBV15 to TRBJ2-3; D unresolved. The germline V and J ends were trimmed by 1 base and 5 bases, with 7 bases remaining between them. In germline, CDR1 is LNHNV, CDR2 YYDKDF (reference sequence). The CDR3 contains 13 residues. The CDR3 nucleotides are TGTGCCACCAGCAGAGCAGAAGTAGATACGCAGTATTTT. This gives the protein CATSRAEVDTQYF.

This clonotype was detected once. This chain connects TRBV11-1 to TRBJ2-1; D is possibly TRBD1 (6 bases). With 5 bases removed from V and 3 bases from J, the gap between germline ends came to 17 bases. The CDR3 contains 16 residues. Germline V lookup: CDR1 SGHAT, CDR2 FQDESV (reference sequence). In DNA form, the CDR3 reads TGTGCCAGCAGCCCCCGGGACACTGGCCGCTACAATGAGCAGTTCTTC. Encoded protein: CASSPRDTGRYNEQFF.

V usage is TRBV2 and J usage is TRBJ2-7; D not certain. Germline CDR1 is SNHLY and CDR2 is FYNNEI. This CDR3 spans 11 amino acids. Trimming shortened V by 2 bases and J by 4 bases, and 3 bases separated the two germline ends. The CDR3 nucleotides read TGTGCCAGCAGTGAACGTTACGAGCAGTACGTC. Residues: CASSERYEQYV.

This clonotype has just a few counts. The rearrangement joins TRBV7-9 to TRBJ1-2; no firm D call. Germline V gene data show CDR1 as SEHNR and CDR2 as FQNEAQ (reference sequence). There are 13 residues in the CDR3. V was pared by 5 bases and J by 2 bases, with 9 bases between. Here the CDR3 reads CASSLDGNYGYTF. The CDR3 nucleotides are TGTGCCAGCAGCCTTGACGGAAACTATGGCTACACCTTC.

The chain recombines TRBV7-2 with TRBJ2-4, with TRBD2 identical over 9 bases. J was trimmed by 8 bases and V by 2 bases; bases with no gene match: 4. The CDR3 runs to 14 residues. Germline V CDR1 and CDR2: SGHTA, FQGNSA. The CDR3 protein is CASSLTAGGHIQYF. CDR3 in DNA: TGTGCCAGCAGCTTAACGGCGGGGGGGCACATTCAGTACTTC.

V usage is TRBV29-1 and J usage is TRBJ1-6; D might be TRBD1 (5 bases). Trimming removed 4 bases at V and 3 bases at J, with 7 bases between. CDR3 length: 13 residues. Germline assignment: CDR1 SQVTM and CDR2 ANQGSEA. The CDR3 coding sequence is TGCAGCGTTGGCAGGGTCTATAATTCACCCCTCCACTTT. As protein: CSVGRVYNSPLHF.

The gene calls are TRBV27 and TRBJ1-1; D ambiguous. CDR3 length equals 14 residues. In germline, CDR1 is MNHEY, CDR2 SMNVEV (reference sequence). Trimming removed 0 bases from V and 10 bases from J, with 15 bases in between. The CDR3 DNA reads TGTGCCAGCAGTTTATCAACGGTTGAGAGCGGAGCTTTCTTT. Amino acid sequence: CASSLSTVESGAFF.

V usage is TRBV20-1 and J usage is TRBJ1-6; 8 nucleotides agree with TRBD1. Trimming cost V 4 bases and J 2 bases; bases outside gene matches: 4. There are 15 residues in the CDR3. In germline, CDR1 is DFQATT, CDR2 SNEGSKA (reference sequence). As DNA, the CDR3 is TGCAGTGCTACCCAGGGGGCAACCTATAATTCACCCCTCCACTTT. Translating gives CSATQGATYNSPLHF.

The chain uses TRBV27 and TRBJ1-5; TRBD1 is a possible D gene (6 bases). V gave up 5 bases and J gave up 7 bases, with 18 bases separating them. The germline gives CDR1 MNHEY, CDR2 SMNVEV (reference sequence). This CDR3 has 15 amino acids. The CDR3 DNA sequence: TGTGCCAGCAGTCCTCGGCTGGGGGCCTCCCAGCCCCAGCATTTT. Translated, it gives CASSPRLGASQPQHF.